The clone carrying this TCR beta chain was seen only a few times. Antigen specificity is unknown. The CDR3 extends over 15 amino acids. Trimming stripped 4 bases from V and 6 bases from J, with 18 bases between. Unique molecular identifiers were built into the TCR beta cDNA libraries. TCRdb re-called the PCR reads with MiXCR, one entry per CDR3 protein. The sample lists about 430,000 distinct CDR3 sequences; less than 40% were seen once. This specimen belongs to a study of post-analysis software for immune sequencing data. Background on the study: Several disease courses (relapsing-remitting, secondary progressive and progressive-relapsing) of multiple sclerosis were included. Study findings and constraints: There were five TRBV segments more frequent in patients than controls, and TRBV5-6, TRBV5-1 and TRBV20-1 were among them. Controls significantly exceeded multiple sclerosis patients in normalized Chao1 diversity.

The J gene is TRBJ1-1, the V gene TRBV12-3 or TRBV12-4; D might be TRBD1 (5 bases). The receptor was derived from a girl aged 2-10 years with multiple sclerosis. Sample: blood. The CDR3 DNA is TGTGCCAGCAGTTCAGGGCAGGGCCCTAGGGCTGAAGCTTTCTTT. It translates to CASSSGQGPRAEAFF.